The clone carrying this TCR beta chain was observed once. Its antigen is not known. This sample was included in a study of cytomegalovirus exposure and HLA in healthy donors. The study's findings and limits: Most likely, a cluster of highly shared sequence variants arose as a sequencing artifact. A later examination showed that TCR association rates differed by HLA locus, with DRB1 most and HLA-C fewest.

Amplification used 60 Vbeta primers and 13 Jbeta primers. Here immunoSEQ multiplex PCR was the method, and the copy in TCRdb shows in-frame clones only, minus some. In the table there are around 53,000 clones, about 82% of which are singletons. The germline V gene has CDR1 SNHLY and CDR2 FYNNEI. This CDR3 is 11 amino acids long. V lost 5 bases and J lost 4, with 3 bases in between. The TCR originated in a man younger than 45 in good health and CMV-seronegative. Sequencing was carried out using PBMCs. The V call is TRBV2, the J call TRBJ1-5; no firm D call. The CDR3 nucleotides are TGTGCCAGCAGTCTTAATCAGCCCCAGCATTTT. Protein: CASSLNQPQHF.